This TCR beta chain was retrieved from a study of CD8+ T cells in alopecia areata. V gave up 1 base and J gave up 1 base; unmatched junction bases: 6. The CDR3 length is 18 residues. Germline CDR1 reads MGHRA; CDR2 reads YSYEKL. This clone was detected a few times. RNA was extracted and reverse transcribed into cDNA as the sequencing template. Clones were read by immunoSEQ multiplex PCR, and TCRdb kept only the in-frame ones, dropping some. This sample has some 200,000 clones, with roughly three fifths found just once. This clonotype originated in a human donor in good health. V and J are TRBV4-1 and TRBJ2-3; TRBD2 matches 12 bases. The source material was CD8+ T cells sorted from blood. The CDR3: CASSQGVASGGGTDTQYF. CDR3 nucleotides: TGCGCCAGCAGCCAAGGAGTGGCTAGCGGGGGGGGCACAGATACGCAGTATTTT.